Following are 8 T cell receptor beta chains from one sample sequenced in a study of cytomegalovirus exposure and HLA in healthy donors. Primers: 60 Vbeta forward and 13 Jbeta reverse. The data were produced by immunoSEQ multiplex PCR, yet TCRdb's version contains in-frame clones alone and is incomplete. The sample has roughly 140,000 clones, just under 80% seen once. The sequenced sample consisted of PBMCs. The origin of the receptors is a man aged 25-40 years in good health and CMV-seronegative.

This chain uses TRBV9 with TRBJ2-5; D not certain. V lost 4 bases, J lost 1 base, and 8 bases lay in between. Germline loops: CDR1 SGDLS, CDR2 YYNGEE. This CDR3 is 13 amino acids long. Here the CDR3 reads CASSTNSQETQYF. The CDR3 DNA sequence: TGTGCCAGCAGCACCAACTCCCAAGAGACCCAGTACTTC. The full variable domain, in which reference TRBV9 and TRBJ2-5 provide the parts outside the CDR3, is DSGVTQTPKHLITATGQRVTLRCSPRSGDLSVYWYQQSLDQGLQFLIQYYNGEERAKGNILERFSAQQFPDLHSELNLSSLELGDSALYFCASSTNSQETQYFGPGTRLLVL.

V is TRBV7-9 and J is TRBJ2-7; TRBD2 is a possible D gene (6 bases). CDR1 and CDR2 (germline): SEHNR, FQNEAQ (reference sequence). The CDR3 extends over 15 amino acids. The V and J ends lost 5 bases and 6 bases respectively, with 20 bases between them. This CDR3 is CASSIERILGGEQYF. CDR3 bases: TGTGCCAGCAGCATAGAACGGATATTGGGGGGCGAGCAGTACTTC.

This CDR3 reads CASSHMDPVNLGGNTEAFF. In DNA, the CDR3 is TGTGCCAGCAGCCATATGGACCCAGTGAATCTAGGAGGCAACACTGAAGCTTTCTTT. This chain connects TRBV7-9 to TRBJ1-1, with unresolved D. The CDR3 extends over 19 amino acids. Germline values: CDR1 SEHNR, CDR2 FQNEAQ (reference sequence). V was shortened by 5 bases and J by 2 bases, with 27 bases between the two germline ends.

The chain employs TRBV5-1 and TRBJ1-1; 7 positions match TRBD1. This CDR3 has 14 residues. Germline CDR1 is SGHRS and CDR2 is YFSETQ. V shed 3 bases and J 1 base; nucleotides not matched to a gene: 3. CDR3 protein: CASSWGTANTEAFF. The CDR3 nucleotides are TGCGCCAGCAGCTGGGGGACAGCGAACACTGAAGCTTTCTTT.

The chain is built from TRBV6-5 and TRBJ2-1; 11 bases line up with TRBD1. Germline-derived CDR1 and CDR2 are MNHEY and SVGAGI. There are 16 residues in the CDR3. The V and J ends lost 2 bases and 4 bases, in that order; junction bases with no gene match: 4. In DNA form, the CDR3 reads TGTGCCAGCAGTTACCGAGGACAGGGGGCTTACAATGAGCAGTTCTTC. Translated, it gives CASSYRGQGAYNEQFF.

The rearrangement joins TRBV19 to TRBJ1-6, with D tentatively TRBD1 (6 bases). Germline CDR1 reads LNHDA; CDR2 reads SQIVND (reference sequence). V lost 5 bases and J 7 bases, leaving 12 bases between the germline ends. The CDR3 has 14 residues. CDR3 nucleotide sequence: TGTGCCAGTAGTGGCAGGGGAGAGAATTCACCCCTCCACTTT. Translation: CASSGRGENSPLHF.

The chain couples TRBV2 to TRBJ2-1; D might be TRBD2 (5 bases). Trimming left V 10 bases short and J 0 bases short, with 16 bases between. Germline V gives CDR1 SNHLY, CDR2 FYNNEI. This CDR3 has 15 amino acids. The CDR3 DNA is TGTGCCACCATGGACTCGTGGAGCTCCTACAATGAGCAGTTCTTC. The encoded protein is CATMDSWSSYNEQFF.

V is TRBV28 and J is TRBJ2-7, with TRBD1 matching 12 bases. There are 17 residues in the CDR3. Per the germline V gene, CDR1 is MDHEN and CDR2 is SYDVKM. The ends lost 6 bases at V and 4 bases at J; junction bases unmatched: 13. CDR3 coding DNA: TGTGCCAGCAGGCGGGAAACCGGGACAGGGGGCAGGTACGAGCAGTACTTC. Translating it yields CASRRETGTGGRYEQYF.